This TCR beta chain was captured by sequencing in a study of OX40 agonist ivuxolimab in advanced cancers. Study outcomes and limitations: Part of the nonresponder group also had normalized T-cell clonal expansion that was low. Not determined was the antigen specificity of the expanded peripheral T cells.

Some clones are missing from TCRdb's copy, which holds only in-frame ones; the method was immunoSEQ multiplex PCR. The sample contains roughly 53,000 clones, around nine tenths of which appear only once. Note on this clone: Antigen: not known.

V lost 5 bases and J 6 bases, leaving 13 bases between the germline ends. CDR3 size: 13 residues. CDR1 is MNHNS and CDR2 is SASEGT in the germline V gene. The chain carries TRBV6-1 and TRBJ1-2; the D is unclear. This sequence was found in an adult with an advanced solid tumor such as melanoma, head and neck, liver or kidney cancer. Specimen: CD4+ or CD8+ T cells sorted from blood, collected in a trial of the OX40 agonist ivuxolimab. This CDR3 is CASSFEGGDGYTF. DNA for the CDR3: TGTGCCAGCAGTTTTGAGGGCGGGGATGGCTACACCTTC.